This T cell receptor (beta chain) was profiled in a study of PD-L1 blockade in urothelial cancer. TCRdb keeps only in-frame clones here, not all; method: immunoSEQ multiplex PCR. The table has some 84,000 clones, 87% seen once. The CDR3 runs 14 residues. CDR1 and CDR2 from the germline V gene are KGHSH and LQKENI. The V gene lost 2 bases and the J gene lost 6 bases, with 13 bases spanning the gap. This clonotype was sampled from a woman aged 65 to 85 with urothelial cancer. The chain combines TRBV18 with TRBJ1-1; possibly TRBD1 for D (5 bases). The material sequenced was PBMCs, taken around atezolizumab (anti-PD-L1) treatment. The CDR3 is CASSPGQGSPEAFF. The CDR3 region has the DNA TGTGCCAGCTCACCAGGTCAGGGCTCCCCTGAAGCTTTCTTT.